The 13 T cell receptor beta chains presented below share a single source sample, sequenced in a study of graft-versus-host responses after intestinal transplantation. Assay: immunoSEQ multiplex PCR; the TCRdb copy retains only in-frame clones and omits some. The sample lists about 88,000 clones; less than 95% were seen once. Their antigen targets remain unknown. Sequences were derived from unstimulated CD4+ T cells sorted from spleen or lymph node cells, sampled before transplant. The receptors originated from a human donor who was the organ donor for an intestinal transplant.

The CDR3 nucleotides are TGTGCCAGCAGTTTACTAGCGGGGGGGCGCGAGCAGTACTTC. Translation: CASSLLAGGREQYF. The chain is built from TRBV27 and TRBJ2-7; TRBD2 aligns across 12 bases. V shed 2 bases, J shed 6 bases, and the junction held 2 bases outside the gene matches. Germline V gene sequence: CDR1 MNHEY, CDR2 SMNVEV (reference sequence). The CDR3 consists of 14 residues.

As regards this clone: The same CDR3 also results from other DNA sequences found in this sample. The chain combines TRBV30 with TRBJ2-3; TRBD2 might be the D (5 bases). Germline CDR1 GTSNPN, CDR2 SVGIG (reference sequence). Trimming shortened V by 0 bases and J by 1 base, and 8 bases separated the two germline ends. This CDR3 region has 14 residues. CDR3 sequence reads: CAWSVRGGTDTQYF. CDR3 DNA: TGTGCCTGGAGTGTTCGGGGAGGCACAGATACGCAGTATTTT.

This clone was seen more than once but under ten times. The gene calls are TRBV6-6 and TRBJ1-2, with a weak D call TRBD1 (6 bases). The CDR3 extends over 15 amino acids. Germline V gives CDR1 MNHNY, CDR2 SVGAGI (reference sequence). The V end lost 2 bases, the J end lost 4 bases, and 14 bases lay between the germline ends. CDR3 DNA sequence: TGTGCCAGCAGTTACAGGACAGAGCAAGGCTATGGCTACACCTTC. Encoded protein: CASSYRTEQGYGYTF.

This clone was counted a single time. The rearrangement uses TRBV6-1 and TRBJ2-3; 8 nucleotides align to TRBD2. Trimming at V came to 3 bases and at J to 3 bases, leaving 11 bases not matched to a gene. The CDR3 is 17 residues long. Germline V gives CDR1 MNHNS, CDR2 SASEGT. For the CDR3, the DNA is TGTGCCAGCAGTGACCCGGGAGGGGGGGGCCTAACAGATACGCAGTATTTT. It is translated as CASSDPGGGGLTDTQYF.

CDR3 amino acids: CASSLVEAGGTYEQYF. As DNA, the CDR3 is TGTGCCAGCAGTTTAGTAGAAGCGGGAGGTACCTACGAGCAGTACTTC. This chain links TRBV27 with TRBJ2-7, with 9 bases that match TRBD2. Losses at the gene ends were 2 bases for V and 2 bases for J; bases not matched to a gene: 7. This CDR3 contains 16 residues. Per the germline V gene, CDR1 is MNHEY and CDR2 is SMNVEV (reference sequence).

This clone has just one count. The chain links TRBV19 to TRBJ1-1; 7 nucleotides match TRBD1. This CDR3 spans 17 amino acids. From germline, CDR1 is LNHDA and CDR2 SQIVND (reference sequence). Trimming removed 1 base from V and 0 bases from J; junction bases left unmatched: 8. Here the CDR3 DNA reads TGTGCCAGTAGTATAGTTTCGGCAGGGGGGCTGAACACTGAAGCTTTCTTT. Translation gives CASSIVSAGGLNTEAFF.

This clone has just one count. The chain links TRBV10-3 to TRBJ1-4; 9 nucleotides line up with TRBD1. The CDR3 runs 15 residues. Germline values: CDR1 ENHRY, CDR2 SYGVKD. Trimming removed 10 bases from V and 2 bases from J; junction bases left unmatched: 8. The CDR3 sequence: CATGIGQGTNEKLFF. The CDR3 DNA is TGTGCCACCGGCATCGGACAGGGGACTAATGAAAAACTGTTTTTT.

This clone came up a few times. This chain links TRBV5-1 with TRBJ1-6, with TRBD1 identical over 8 bases. Germline V CDR1 and CDR2: SGHRS, YFSETQ. With V trimmed by 4 bases and J by 7 bases, 10 bases remained unmatched. This CDR3 has 16 amino acids. CDR3 in amino acids: CASSLPPTGENSPLHF. In DNA, the CDR3 is TGCGCCAGCAGCCTCCCCCCGACAGGGGAAAATTCACCCCTCCACTTT.

In this sample, this clone turned up once. This chain connects TRBV27 to TRBJ2-1, with 9 bases fitting TRBD2. CDR3 length: 15 residues. Germline CDR1 and CDR2: MNHEY and SMNVEV (reference sequence). The V and J ends lost 7 bases and 8 bases, in that order; junction bases with no gene match: 12. This CDR3 reads CASNVAGADYDEQFF. The CDR3, as DNA: TGTGCCAGCAACGTAGCGGGAGCGGATTACGATGAGCAGTTCTTC.

The chain recombines TRBV6-5 with TRBJ1-1; D is undetermined. The CDR3 spans 13 residues. The V end lost 2 bases, the J end lost 8 bases, and 12 bases lay between the germline ends. The germline CDR1 and CDR2 sequences are MNHEY and SVGAGI. DNA of the CDR3: TGTGCCAGCAGTTACCCGCCACCGGGAGAAGCTTTCTTT. It specifies CASSYPPPGEAFF.

The chain combines TRBV30 with TRBJ1-2, with D uncertain. The germline V gene encodes CDR1 GTSNPN and CDR2 SVGIG (reference sequence). V was clipped by 3 bases and J by 0 bases, with 5 bases between them. The CDR3 spans 12 residues. The CDR3: CAWRLTNYGYTF. The CDR3 nucleotides are TGTGCCTGGAGATTAACTAACTATGGCTACACCTTC.

This clone was recorded only once. This sequence joins TRBV28 and TRBJ1-4; TRBD1 agrees at 7 bases. The CDR3 has 15 residues. From germline, CDR1 is MDHEN and CDR2 SYDVKM. With 2 bases clipped from V and 8 bases from J, the junction kept 8 bases outside the gene matches. CDR3 amino acids: CASSLGGGSREKLFF. The CDR3 DNA sequence: TGTGCCAGCAGTTTAGGAGGGGGCTCACGGGAAAAACTGTTTTTT.

The genes are TRBV7-9 and TRBJ1-3, with D unclear. CDR3 size: 15 residues. Germline CDR1 and CDR2: SEHNR and FQNEAQ (reference sequence). The ends were cut back, 3 bases at V and 0 bases at J, with 9 bases in the middle. CDR3 coding DNA: TGTGCCAGCAGCTTTCGTGAACTCTCTGGAAACACCATATATTTT. This gives the protein CASSFRELSGNTIYF.